These T cell receptor beta chains were read from a single sample in a study of T cell repertoires in aging, cancer and after chemotherapy. TCRdb re-analysed the multiplex PCR reads in MiXCR, keeping a single row per CDR3 protein. Found here are under 2,000 distinct CDR3 sequences, approximately 60% of them singletons; the top ten hold approximately 6.5%. Sequencing used blood. Receptors were obtained from a human donor with a solid tumor. CDR3s include the opening cysteine and the closing phenylalanine or tryptophan. Clone size is not always given. Where it is, it says once, few, many or a class for expanded clones.

CDR3 protein: CAWSPMTVSGSPLHF
clone size: .
J gene: TRBJ1-6
V gene: TRBV30
CDR3 length: 15

CDR3 protein: CASSYSSASGSVLDEQYF
clone size: .
J gene: TRBJ2-7
V gene: TRBV6-5
CDR3 length: 18

CDR3 protein: CASMIARTASSYEQYF
clone size: once
J gene: TRBJ2-7
V gene: TRBV6-1
CDR3 length: 16

CDR3 protein: CASRPTWNTEAFF
clone size: .
J gene: TRBJ1-1
V gene: TRBV19
CDR3 length: 13

CDR3 protein: CSAKRTGNTEAFF
clone size: .
J gene: TRBJ1-1
V gene: TRBV20-1
CDR3 length: 13

CDR3 protein: CASTLRLAGGTGELFF
clone size: .
J gene: TRBJ2-2
V gene: TRBV5-1
CDR3 length: 16

CDR3 protein: CSARDIAEDLYEQYF
clone size: few
J gene: TRBJ2-7
V gene: TRBV20-1
CDR3 length: 15

CDR3 protein: CASSLDNAGSSGNTIYF
clone size: large
J gene: TRBJ1-3
V gene: TRBV7-6
CDR3 length: 17

CDR3 protein: CATRGRSYEQYF
clone size: few
J gene: TRBJ2-7
V gene: TRBV27
CDR3 length: 12

CDR3 protein: CASSSGQGLMQPQHF
clone size: .
J gene: TRBJ1-5
V gene: TRBV28
CDR3 length: 15

CDR3 protein: CASRIQGANSPLHF
clone size: few
J gene: TRBJ1-6
V gene: TRBV12-3/TRBV12-4
CDR3 length: 14

CDR3 protein: CASSEGTFTPYEQYF
clone size: few
J gene: TRBJ2-7
V gene: TRBV6-1
CDR3 length: 15

CDR3 protein: CASKDRGQGQPQHF
clone size: .
J gene: TRBJ1-5
V gene: TRBV6-2/TRBV6-3
CDR3 length: 14

CDR3 protein: CASSYSLSGGGAETQYF
clone size: .
J gene: TRBJ2-5
V gene: TRBV6-5
CDR3 length: 17

CDR3 protein: CASSEGESNEQFF
clone size: .
J gene: TRBJ2-1
V gene: TRBV6-4
CDR3 length: 13

CDR3 protein: CASSRTDRRLNYGYTF
clone size: once
J gene: TRBJ1-2
V gene: TRBV6-5
CDR3 length: 16

CDR3 protein: CASSFLNINYGYTF
clone size: .
J gene: TRBJ1-2
V gene: TRBV7-9
CDR3 length: 14

CDR3 protein: CASSFSGSENIQYF
clone size: .
J gene: TRBJ2-4
V gene: TRBV11-2
CDR3 length: 14

CDR3 protein: CAGQGLTNTGELFF
clone size: .
J gene: TRBJ2-2
V gene: TRBV30
CDR3 length: 14

CDR3 protein: CSARDGLAGDNEQFF
clone size: .
J gene: TRBJ2-1
V gene: TRBV20-1
CDR3 length: 15

CDR3 protein: CAWGLAPSTDTQYF
clone size: few
J gene: TRBJ2-3
V gene: TRBV30
CDR3 length: 14

CDR3 protein: CASSPSGRAYEQYF
clone size: .
J gene: TRBJ2-7
V gene: TRBV6-5
CDR3 length: 14